One sample yielded the 17 T cell receptor beta chains listed below, sequenced in a study of persistence of HIV-infected CD4 T cells. Stimulation used 9 to 10 ug/mL lysate from CMV-infected fibroblasts. CD4+ T cells upregulating both CD40 ligand and CD69 were sorted as responding cells. No cognate antigen is known for these TCRs. The libraries were made with immunoSEQ version 4 in survey mode. TCRdb keeps only in-frame clones here, not all; method: immunoSEQ multiplex PCR. Of about 4,900 clones in the sample, around 69% were seen once. Material: CD4+ T cells sorted from PBMCs after approximately 19-hour stimulation, obtained from a patient who received antiretroviral therapy. Receptor source: an adult man with HIV who was CMV-seropositive.

V gene TRBV18 combines with J gene TRBJ1-3; tentatively, D is TRBD1 (6 bases). Trimming shortened V by 3 bases and J by 7 bases, and 10 bases separated the two germline ends. Germline CDR1 reads KGHSH; CDR2 reads LQKENI. The CDR3 is made up of 13 amino acids. CDR3 nucleotide sequence: TGTGCCAGCTCACCCGGGACAATCAACACCATATATTTT. As protein: CASSPGTINTIYF.

The chain uses TRBV30 and TRBJ2-3; D gene uncertain. The germline CDR1 and CDR2 sequences are GTSNPN and SVGIG (reference sequence). Trimming took off 0 bases at V and 4 bases at J, with 5 bases between the two ends. This CDR3 is built from 12 residues. CDR3 residues: CAWSVMSDTQYF. The CDR3 bases are TGTGCCTGGAGTGTAATGTCAGATACGCAGTATTTT.

This clone occurred a few times. The J gene is TRBJ1-5, the V gene TRBV19; D is ambiguous. CDR1 is LNHDA and CDR2 is SQIVND in the germline V gene (reference sequence). The CDR3 covers 14 residues. V gave up 6 bases and J gave up 2 bases, with 11 bases separating them. The CDR3 coding sequence is TGTGCCAGTAGACGGGTGGGCGGCAATCAGCCCCAGCATTTT. The encoded protein is CASRRVGGNQPQHF. The full variable domain, in which reference TRBV19 and TRBJ1-5 provide the parts outside the CDR3, is DGGITQSPKYLFRKEGQNVTLSCEQNLNHDAMYWYRQDPGQGLRLIYYSQIVNDFQKGDIAEGYSVSREKKESFPLTVTSAQKNPTAFYLCASRRVGGNQPQHFGDGTRLSIL.

V and J are TRBV6-2 or TRBV6-3 and TRBJ2-1; the match to TRBD2 covers 13 bases. The CDR3 has 20 amino acids. J lost 0 bases, V lost 6 bases, and 14 bases had no gene match. Looked up from germline, CDR1 is MNHEY and CDR2 is SVGEGT. The CDR3 protein is CASSLPRLAGGRSSYNEQFF. In DNA form, the CDR3 reads TGTGCCAGCAGCCTACCGCGACTAGCGGGGGGTCGGAGCTCCTACAATGAGCAGTTCTTC.

V usage is TRBV27 and J usage is TRBJ1-4, with TRBD1 matching over 7 bases. The germline V gene has CDR1 MNHEY and CDR2 SMNVEV (reference sequence). The junction had 6 bases not matched to a gene; V was cut back by 0 bases and J by 11 bases. The CDR3 spans 14 residues. CDR3 nucleotides: TGTGCCAGCAGTTTATCTCGACAGGGTTTGAAACTGTTTTTT. As protein: CASSLSRQGLKLFF.

CDR3 nucleotides: TGTGCCAGTAGTATTGGGCAGGGGGAGGGAAAGACCCAGTACTTC. It specifies CASSIGQGEGKTQYF. The V call is TRBV19, the J call TRBJ2-5; the D call may be TRBD1 or TRBD2 (7 bases each). This CDR3 comprises 15 residues. With 3 bases removed from V and 6 bases from J, the gap between germline ends came to 17 bases. Germline V lookup: CDR1 LNHDA, CDR2 SQIVND (reference sequence).

The chain employs TRBV2 and TRBJ1-4, with 9 bases fitting TRBD1. V trimming: 6 bases; J trimming: 0 bases; junction bases outside the gene matches: 5. From germline, CDR1 is SNHLY and CDR2 FYNNEI. The CDR3 has 16 amino acids. DNA of the CDR3: TGTGCCAGCAGACGGACAGGGGCAACAACTAATGAAAAACTGTTTTTT. This codes for CASRRTGATTNEKLFF.

By share of the sample, this clone is medium-sized. This sequence joins TRBV7-2 and TRBJ1-5; perhaps TRBD1 as D (5 bases). Germline V gene sequence: CDR1 SGHTA, CDR2 FQGNSA. The CDR3 is 14 amino acids. The ends were cut back, 3 bases at V and 4 bases at J, with 10 bases in the middle. This CDR3 reads CASSFRQGNQPQHF. Here the CDR3 DNA reads TGTGCCAGCAGCTTTCGGCAGGGAAATCAGCCCCAGCATTTT.

The chain employs TRBV7-2 and TRBJ2-7, with TRBD2 matching over 12 bases. The germline V gene has CDR1 SGHTA and CDR2 FQGNSA. The V gene end was trimmed by 4 bases and the J gene end by 3 bases; junction bases not matched to a gene: 7. The CDR3 has 16 amino acids. This CDR3 is CASSSQTSGGRYEQYF. Written as DNA, the CDR3 is TGTGCCAGCAGCTCCCAGACTAGCGGGGGACGCTACGAGCAGTACTTC.

This sequence joins TRBV27 and TRBJ1-3, with unresolved D. Trimming cost V 3 bases and J 1 base, with 4 bases left between them. Germline-derived CDR1 and CDR2 are MNHEY and SMNVEV (reference sequence). The CDR3 has 13 residues. The CDR3 loop is CASSFASGNTIYF. The CDR3 nucleotides are TGTGCCAGCAGTTTTGCATCTGGAAACACCATATATTTT.

The chain has TRBV5-4 and TRBJ2-5; D uncertain. CDR1 and CDR2 from the germline V gene are SGHNT and YYREEE (reference sequence). The V end lost 0 bases, the J end lost 4 bases, and 7 bases lay between the germline ends. There are 13 residues in the CDR3. CDR3 residues: CASSLAGLETQYF. The CDR3 nucleotides read TGTGCCAGCAGCTTGGCCGGGCTAGAGACCCAGTACTTC.

By proportion, this clone is medium-sized. The chain carries TRBV7-9 and TRBJ1-1; 8 bases fit TRBD1. Per germline, CDR1 SEHNR and CDR2 FQNEAQ (reference sequence). V gave up 5 bases and J gave up 0 bases; unmatched junction bases: 2. The CDR3 length is 14 residues. This chain's CDR3 is CASSRQGMNTEAFF. CDR3 sequence (DNA): TGTGCCAGCAGCCGACAGGGGATGAACACTGAAGCTTTCTTT.

The chain is built from TRBV29-1 and TRBJ1-3; no reliable D call. CDR3 length: 12 residues. Trimming pared 7 bases from V and 0 bases from J, leaving 7 bases between. CDR1 and CDR2 from the germline V gene are SQVTM and ANQGSEA. In DNA, the CDR3 is TGCAGCGCCCGCTTCTCTGGAAACACCATATATTTT. Residues: CSARFSGNTIYF.

The chain employs TRBV6-5 and TRBJ1-1; the match to TRBD1 covers 8 bases. The V gene end was trimmed by 6 bases and the J gene end by 5 bases; junction bases not matched to a gene: 5. Germline values: CDR1 MNHEY, CDR2 SVGAGI. This CDR3 comprises 13 residues. The CDR3 loop is CASSDRGRTEAFF. The CDR3 DNA is TGTGCCAGCAGCGACAGGGGCCGGACTGAAGCTTTCTTT.

The chain combines TRBV11-3 with TRBJ2-1; 16 bases are a match to TRBD2. This CDR3 contains 16 residues. V gave up 4 bases and J gave up 4 bases; unmatched junction bases: 1. Germline lookup yields CDR1 SGHNT and CDR2 YENEEA. The CDR3 coding sequence is TGTGCCAGCAGCTCGGGACTAGCGGGGGGGTACAATGAGCAGTTCTTC. Amino acid sequence: CASSSGLAGGYNEQFF.

This chain connects TRBV5-6 to TRBJ2-5; D gene unclear. The germline CDR1 and CDR2 sequences are SGHDT and YYEEEE. Trimming took off 3 bases at V and 4 bases at J, with 19 bases between the two ends. The CDR3 covers 16 residues. CDR3 sequence: CASSSSRTAWGETQYF. CDR3 sequence (DNA): TGTGCCAGCAGCTCGAGTCGGACGGCCTGGGGAGAGACCCAGTACTTC.

This clone was seen a handful of times. This chain connects TRBV25-1 to TRBJ2-3; D is uncertain. V shed 5 bases and J shed 2 bases, with 11 bases lying between them. The CDR3 is 14 amino acids. In germline, CDR1 is MGHDK, CDR2 SYGVNS. CDR3 sequence (DNA): TGTGCCAGCAGTTCCGCGACGGCCACAGATACGCAGTATTTT. Its translation is CASSSATATDTQYF.